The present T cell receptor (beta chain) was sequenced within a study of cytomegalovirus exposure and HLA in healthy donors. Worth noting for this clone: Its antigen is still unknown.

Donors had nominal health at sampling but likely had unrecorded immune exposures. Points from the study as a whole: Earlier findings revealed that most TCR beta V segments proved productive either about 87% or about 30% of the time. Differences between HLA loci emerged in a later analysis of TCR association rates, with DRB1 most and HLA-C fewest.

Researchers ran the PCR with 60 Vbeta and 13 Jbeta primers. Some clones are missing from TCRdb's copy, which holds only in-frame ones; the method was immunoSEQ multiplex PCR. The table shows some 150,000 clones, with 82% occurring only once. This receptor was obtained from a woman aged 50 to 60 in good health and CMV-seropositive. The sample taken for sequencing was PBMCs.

The CDR3, as DNA: TGTGCCTGGAGTGCAAGGGGAACCGGGGAGCTGTTTTTT. Translated, it gives CAWSARGTGELFF. The V and J genes are TRBV30 and TRBJ2-2, with a tentative D call TRBD1 (5 bases). V was shortened by 1 base and J by 5 bases, with 8 bases between the two germline ends. The germline V gene encodes CDR1 GTSNPN and CDR2 SVGIG (reference sequence). This CDR3 comprises 13 residues. The full variable domain, its missing parts supplied by reference TRBV30 and TRBJ2-2, is SQTIHQWPATLVQPVGSPLSLECTVEGTSNPNLYWYRQAAGRGLQLLFYSVGIGQISSEVPQNLSASRPQDRQFILSSKKLLLSDSGFYLCAWSARGTGELFFGEGSRLTVL.